This T cell receptor (beta chain) was captured in a study of T cells in localized non-small cell lung cancer. TCRdb's copy holds only in-frame clones and misses some; the assay was immunoSEQ multiplex PCR. The sample carries over 2,500 clones, 25% to 35% recorded once. Germline values: CDR1 MNHGY, CDR2 SAAAGT. The trim removed 5 bases at V and 1 base at J, leaving 4 bases unmatched. The CDR3 covers 15 residues. Notes on this clone: Its antigen is unknown.

Study-wide results and limits: Greater T cell density in blood accompanied longer overall survival. The highest T cell clonality was in uninvolved adjacent lung, above tumor. Adjacent lung exhibited a median of about 50 among the 100 most abundant tumor clones.

This chain links TRBV6-8 with TRBJ2-2; the match to TRBD1 covers 7 bases. The origin of this receptor is a male donor at least 60 years old with stage II squamous cell lung carcinoma. Here the sequenced sample was lung tumor tissue, taken before any cancer treatment. The CDR3 sequence is CASSRNRGNTGELFF. CDR3 DNA: TGTGCCAGCAGTCGGAACAGGGGGAACACCGGGGAGCTGTTTTTT.